The sequence of this T cell receptor (beta chain) was determined in a study of shared clonotypes between healthy human individuals. The data were produced by immunoSEQ multiplex PCR, yet TCRdb's version contains in-frame clones alone and is incomplete. Among over 750,000 clones listed, about 96% were seen once. Trimming cost V 1 base and J 8 bases; bases outside gene matches: 11. The CDR3 runs to 16 residues. In germline, CDR1 is MGHRA, CDR2 YSYEKL. CD45RO-negative, CCR7-positively selected cells formed the naive CD8 fraction, excluding terminally differentiated effector memory CD45RA+ cells. Sequenced sample: naive CD8+ T cells sorted from blood. V is TRBV4-1 and J is TRBJ2-1; 7 bases agree with TRBD2. This TCR came from a young man in good health. As DNA, the CDR3 is TGCGCCAGCAGCCAAGCTAGCGGAGGGATAATCTATGAGCAGTTCTTC. Translation: CASSQASGGIIYEQFF.